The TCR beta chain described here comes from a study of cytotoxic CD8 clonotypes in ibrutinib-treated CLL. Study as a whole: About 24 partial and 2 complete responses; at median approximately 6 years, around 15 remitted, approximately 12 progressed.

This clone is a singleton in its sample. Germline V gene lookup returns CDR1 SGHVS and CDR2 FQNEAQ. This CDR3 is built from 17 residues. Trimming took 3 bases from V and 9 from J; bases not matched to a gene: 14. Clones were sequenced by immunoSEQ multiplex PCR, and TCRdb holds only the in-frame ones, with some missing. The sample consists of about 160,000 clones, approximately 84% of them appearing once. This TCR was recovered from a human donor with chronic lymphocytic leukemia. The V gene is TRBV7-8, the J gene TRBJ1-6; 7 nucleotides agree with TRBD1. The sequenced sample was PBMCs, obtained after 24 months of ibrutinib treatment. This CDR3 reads CASSFRQGDARGSPLHF. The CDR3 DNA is TGTGCCAGCAGCTTCCGACAGGGTGATGCTCGGGGTTCACCCCTCCACTTT.